These 21 T cell receptor beta chains were sequenced from one sample in a study of T cell repertoires in cytomegalovirus infection. TCRdb independently ran MiXCR on the reads; one entry per CDR3 protein. The repertoire consists of roughly 250,000 distinct CDR3 sequences, with approximately 22% occurring once and the leading ten covering about 20%. The sequenced sample consisted of CD8+ T cells from PBMCs. All receptors come from a human donor in good health (CMV status not recorded). Some clones in this sample may be carry-over from other donors' samples.

In its sample, this clonotype was seen once. The V gene is TRBV9, the J gene TRBJ1-1; TRBD1 is a possible D gene (6 bases). Deletions cut 4 bases from V and 3 bases from J, with 16 bases between. CDR1 and CDR2 from the germline V gene are SGDLS and YYNGEE. The CDR3 covers 15 residues. The CDR3 DNA is TGTGCCAGCAGCCTAGAGGCGGGGGCGGACACTGAAGCTTTCTTT. Translating gives CASSLEAGADTEAFF.

This clonotype was detected only a few times. The chain combines TRBV7-2 with TRBJ1-1, with a tentative D call TRBD1 (5 bases). This CDR3 comprises 13 residues. V lost 7 bases and J lost 2, with 11 bases in between. Germline CDR1 is SGHTA and CDR2 is FQGNSA. In DNA, the CDR3 is TGTGCCAGCAAAACAGGTGCCAACACTGAAGCTTTCTTT. As protein: CASKTGANTEAFF.

The chain combines TRBV5-1 with TRBJ1-6, with D unresolved. From germline, CDR1 is SGHRS and CDR2 YFSETQ. V lost 0 bases and J 7 bases, leaving 5 bases between the germline ends. The CDR3 runs 13 residues. CDR3 residues: CASSLATNSPLHF. CDR3 nucleotides: TGCGCCAGCAGCTTGGCGACCAATTCACCCCTCCACTTT.

This clonotype was detected a few times. This chain connects TRBV28 to TRBJ2-5; D is uncertain. Looked up from germline, CDR1 is MDHEN and CDR2 is SYDVKM. Deletions cut 6 bases from V and 7 bases from J, with 27 bases between. The CDR3 runs to 17 residues. The CDR3 nucleotides read TGTGCCAGCAGCCCTCCACCTCCCGCGCCGGTGGATGGGACCCAGTACTTC. Protein: CASSPPPPAPVDGTQYF.

This clonotype has more than one count but fewer than ten. The rearrangement joins TRBV7-3 to TRBJ1-1, with D hard to call. The V gene's germline CDR1 is SGHTA and CDR2 FQGTGA. Trimming shortened V by 0 bases and J by 5 bases, and 7 bases separated the two germline ends. The CDR3 length is 13 residues. The CDR3 nucleotides are TGTGCCAGCAGCTTAACTCTAGGGACTGAAGCTTTCTTT. It yields the protein CASSLTLGTEAFF.

On this clonotype itself: A much larger clone lies a single base off, so this may be a read error. The rearrangement joins TRBV7-6 to TRBJ2-2, with 10 bases identical to TRBD2. This CDR3 has 14 amino acids. Germline V gene lookup returns CDR1 SGHVS and CDR2 FNYEAQ. The CDR3 DNA reads as TGTGTCGGGAAGCGGGGGGGAAACACCGGGGAGCTGTTTTTT. Translation: CVGKRGGNTGELFF.

The CDR3 nucleotides read TGCAGCCTCCAGACTAGCGGGGGGCGGGGGTCCTACAATGAGCAGTTCTTC. This encodes CSLQTSGGRGSYNEQFF. The J gene is TRBJ2-1, the V gene TRBV29-1; 13 bases are a match to TRBD2. The CDR3 is 17 amino acids. V gave up 8 bases and J gave up 1 base; unmatched junction bases: 11. Germline CDR1 is SQVTM and CDR2 is ANQGSEA.

The chain uses TRBV4-1 and TRBJ1-3, with D hard to call. Germline V CDR1 and CDR2: MGHRA, YSYEKL. Between the trimmed V and J ends, which lost 0 bases and 1 base, there was a span of 7 bases. The CDR3 is 15 amino acids. CDR3 DNA: TGCGCCAGCAGCCAAGACGAGGGTTCTGGAAACACCATATATTTT. This codes for CASSQDEGSGNTIYF.

This clonotype has only a few counts. The chain couples TRBV7-6 to TRBJ1-1; no clear D gene. Germline lookup yields CDR1 SGHVS and CDR2 FNYEAQ. The V and J ends lost 8 bases and 4 bases respectively, with 17 bases between them. The CDR3 loop spans 14 amino acids. The CDR3 loop is CASSSFREGTEAFF. DNA for the CDR3: TGTGCCAGCTCATCCTTCAGAGAGGGCACTGAAGCTTTCTTT.

At least ten counts were recorded for this clonotype. V gene TRBV4-1 combines with J gene TRBJ2-3; D might be TRBD2 (6 bases). Germline CDR1 MGHRA, CDR2 YSYEKL. CDR3 length equals 17 residues. Trimming removed 2 bases at V and 0 bases at J, with 15 bases between. The CDR3 DNA reads TGCGCCAGCAGCCAACCTATCCGCGGGACTAGCACAGATACGCAGTATTTT. Amino acids: CASSQPIRGTSTDTQYF.

The chain uses TRBV28 and TRBJ2-3; D call uncertain. V was trimmed by 3 bases and J by 0 bases, leaving 10 bases between them. CDR3 length: 15 amino acids. The germline V gene has CDR1 MDHEN and CDR2 SYDVKM. CDR3 nucleotides: TGTGCCAGCAGTTTCCACCCCGCTAGCACAGATACGCAGTATTTT. Residues: CASSFHPASTDTQYF.

The gene calls are TRBV10-3 and TRBJ2-2, with unresolved D. The V gene lost 4 bases and the J gene lost 6 bases, with 6 bases spanning the gap. Germline values: CDR1 ENHRY, CDR2 SYGVKD. CDR3 length: 12 amino acids. CDR3 in amino acids: CAISGEAGELFF. The DNA for the CDR3 is TGTGCCATCAGTGGCGAGGCCGGGGAGCTGTTTTTT.

Points on this clonotype: The junction and the germline gene differ at one end; a read error may be behind it. The chain links TRBV29-1 to TRBJ2-6; TRBD1 matches 7 bases. This CDR3 is built from 16 residues. CDR1 and CDR2 from the germline V gene are SQVTM and ANQGSEA. This CDR3 reads CSVEDYEGAGADVLTF. CDR3 DNA: TGCAGCGTTGAAGATTACGAGGGGGCAGGGGCCGACGTCCTGACTTTC.

This clonotype was recorded a few times. This chain links TRBV29-1 with TRBJ2-1; D uncertain. Germline V CDR1 and CDR2: SQVTM, ANQGSEA. Trimming stripped 3 bases from V and 0 bases from J, with 15 bases between. The CDR3 is 16 residues long. The CDR3 region is CSVEGLGIGSYNEQFF. The DNA for the CDR3 is TGCAGCGTTGAGGGATTAGGAATAGGCTCCTACAATGAGCAGTTCTTC.

The J gene is TRBJ1-2, the V gene TRBV7-9; D is possibly TRBD1 (5 bases). The CDR3 extends over 15 amino acids. V gave up 2 bases and J gave up 2 bases, with 12 bases separating them. Looked up from germline, CDR1 is SEHNR and CDR2 is FQNEAQ (reference sequence). This CDR3 is CASSLSDSTNYGYTF. The CDR3 DNA follows: TGTGCCAGCAGCTTAAGTGACAGTACGAACTATGGCTACACCTTC.

V and J are TRBV28 and TRBJ1-2, with D perhaps TRBD1 (6 bases). The CDR3 length is 14 residues. Germline V gene lookup returns CDR1 MDHEN and CDR2 SYDVKM. Deletions cut 1 base from V and 8 bases from J, with 14 bases between. The chain's CDR3 is CASSLFPGAEGYTF. The CDR3 nucleotides are TGTGCCAGCAGTTTATTTCCAGGGGCGGAAGGCTACACCTTC.

V is TRBV6-1 and J is TRBJ1-1; D is uncertain. This CDR3 has 17 residues. Between the trimmed V and J ends, which lost 2 bases and 3 bases, there was a span of 19 bases. Looked up from germline, CDR1 is MNHNS and CDR2 is SASEGT. CDR3 sequence (DNA): TGTGCCAGCAGTGAATCACCTGTGCGACTTGGGGACACTGAAGCTTTCTTT. It codes for CASSESPVRLGDTEAFF.

The V and J genes are TRBV28 and TRBJ1-6; 8 nucleotides line up with TRBD1. J was trimmed by 3 bases and V by 6 bases; bases with no gene match: 4. Germline V gives CDR1 MDHEN, CDR2 SYDVKM. The CDR3 runs to 15 residues. CDR3 region: CASRTGTGYNSPLHF. The CDR3 nucleotides read TGTGCCAGCAGGACCGGGACAGGCTATAATTCACCCCTCCACTTT.

On this clonotype itself: A much larger clone differs by one base, so this may be a read error. The genes are TRBV2 and TRBJ2-7; 10 nucleotides agree with TRBD2. The CDR3 runs to 14 residues. Germline CDR1 SNHLY, CDR2 FYNNEI. The V segment lost 6 bases and the J segment 2 bases; nucleotides outside the gene matches: 4. CDR3 loop: CASRLAGDPYEQYF. DNA of the CDR3: TGTGCCAGCAGGCTAGCGGGGGACCCCTACGAGCAGTACTTC.

The chain links TRBV15 to TRBJ2-5; D may be TRBD2 (6 bases). V was clipped by 1 base and J by 4 bases, with 19 bases between them. CDR1 LNHNV and CDR2 YYDKDF come from the germline V gene (reference sequence). The CDR3 is 17 amino acids. CDR3 DNA: TGTGCCACCAGCAGAGGAGGTTACACCGAGGAGGGAGAGACCCAGTACTTC. Protein sequence: CATSRGGYTEEGETQYF.

Concerning this clonotype: This may arise from a read error, as a much more abundant clone is one base away. The CDR3 loop reads CASSSWEGPLSEKLFF. The CDR3 nucleotides read TGTGCCAGCAGCTCATGGGAGGGGCCACTTAGTGAAAAACTGTTTTTT. V is TRBV7-2 and J is TRBJ1-4; perhaps TRBD1 as D (5 bases). CDR1 is SGHTA, CDR2 FQGNSA, per germline. The length of the CDR3 is 16 residues. Deletions cut 4 bases from V and 7 bases from J, with 19 bases between.